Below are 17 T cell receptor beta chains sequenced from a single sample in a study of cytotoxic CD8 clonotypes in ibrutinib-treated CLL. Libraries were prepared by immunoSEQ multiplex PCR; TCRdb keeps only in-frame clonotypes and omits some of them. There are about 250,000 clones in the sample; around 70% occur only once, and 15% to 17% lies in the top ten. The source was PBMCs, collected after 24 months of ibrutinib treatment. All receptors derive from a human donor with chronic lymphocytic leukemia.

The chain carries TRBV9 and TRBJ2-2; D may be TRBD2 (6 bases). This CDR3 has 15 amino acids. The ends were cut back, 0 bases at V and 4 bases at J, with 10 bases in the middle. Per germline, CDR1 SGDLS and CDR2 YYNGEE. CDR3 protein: CASSVGGSGTGELFF. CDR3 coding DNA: TGTGCCAGCAGCGTAGGAGGTAGCGGCACCGGGGAGCTGTTTTTT.

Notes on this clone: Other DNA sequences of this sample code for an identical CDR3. The CDR3 region has the DNA TGTGCCAGCAGCCAAGACCCCACTAGCGGGAGTGGTGAGCAGTTCTTC. Amino acids: CASSQDPTSGSGEQFF. The rearrangement joins TRBV4-2 to TRBJ2-1, with TRBD2 identical over 11 bases. The length of the CDR3 is 16 residues. CDR1 is LGHNA, CDR2 YNFKEQ, per germline. Germline trimming cut 0 bases from V and 9 bases from J; bases unmatched to any gene: 7.

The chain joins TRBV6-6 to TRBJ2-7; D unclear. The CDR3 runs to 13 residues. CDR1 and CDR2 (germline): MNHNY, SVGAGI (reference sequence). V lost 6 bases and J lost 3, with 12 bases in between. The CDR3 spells CASSRHTDYEQYF. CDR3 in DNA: TGTGCCAGCAGCCGCCACACAGACTACGAGCAGTACTTC.

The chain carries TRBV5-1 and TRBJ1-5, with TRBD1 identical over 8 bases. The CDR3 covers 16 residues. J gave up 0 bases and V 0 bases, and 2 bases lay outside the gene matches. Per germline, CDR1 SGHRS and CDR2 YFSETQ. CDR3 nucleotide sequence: TGCGCCAGCAGCTTGGCCGGACAGGGTAGCAATCAGCCCCAGCATTTT. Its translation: CASSLAGQGSNQPQHF.

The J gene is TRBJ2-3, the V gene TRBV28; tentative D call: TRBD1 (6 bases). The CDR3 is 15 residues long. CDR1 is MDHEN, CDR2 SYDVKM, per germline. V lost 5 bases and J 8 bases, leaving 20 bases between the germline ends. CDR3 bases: TGTGCCAGCAGTCTCCTCGACAGGATCATCGGTACGCAGTATTTT. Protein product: CASSLLDRIIGTQYF.

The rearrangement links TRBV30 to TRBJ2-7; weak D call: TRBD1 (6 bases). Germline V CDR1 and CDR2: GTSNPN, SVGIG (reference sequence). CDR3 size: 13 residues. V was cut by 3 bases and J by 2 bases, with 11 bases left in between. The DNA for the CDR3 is TGTGCCTGGAGCACAGGGAACACCTACGAGCAGTACTTC. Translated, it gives CAWSTGNTYEQYF.

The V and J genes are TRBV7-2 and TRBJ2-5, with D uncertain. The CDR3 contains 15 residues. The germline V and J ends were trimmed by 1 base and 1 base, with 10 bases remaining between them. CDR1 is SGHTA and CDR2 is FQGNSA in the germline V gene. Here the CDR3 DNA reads TGTGCCAGCAGCTTAGGTACAGCCCTCCAAGAGACCCAGTACTTC. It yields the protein CASSLGTALQETQYF.

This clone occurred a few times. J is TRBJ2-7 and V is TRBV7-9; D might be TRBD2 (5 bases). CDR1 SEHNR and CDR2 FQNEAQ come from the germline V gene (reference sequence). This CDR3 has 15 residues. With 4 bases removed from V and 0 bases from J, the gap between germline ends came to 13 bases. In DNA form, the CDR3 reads TGTGCCAGCAGCTCCGGAGCGGAAAGCTCCTACGAGCAGTACTTC. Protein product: CASSSGAESSYEQYF.

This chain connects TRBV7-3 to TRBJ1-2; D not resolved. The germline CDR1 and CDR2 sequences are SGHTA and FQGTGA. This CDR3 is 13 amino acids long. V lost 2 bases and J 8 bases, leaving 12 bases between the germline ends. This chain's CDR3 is CASSLVELRGYTF. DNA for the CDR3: TGTGCCAGCAGCTTAGTTGAATTGAGAGGCTACACCTTC.

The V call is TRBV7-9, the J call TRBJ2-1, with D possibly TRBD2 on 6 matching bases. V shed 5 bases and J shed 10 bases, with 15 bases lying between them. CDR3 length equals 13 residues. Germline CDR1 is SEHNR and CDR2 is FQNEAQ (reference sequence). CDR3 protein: CASSRGGLAEQFF. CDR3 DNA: TGTGCCAGCAGCCGAGGAGGGCTAGCCGAGCAGTTCTTC.

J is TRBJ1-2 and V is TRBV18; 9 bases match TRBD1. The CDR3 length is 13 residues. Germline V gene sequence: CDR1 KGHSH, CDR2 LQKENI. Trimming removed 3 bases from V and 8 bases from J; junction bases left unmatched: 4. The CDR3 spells CASSPGTGTGYTF. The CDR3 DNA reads TGTGCCAGCTCACCCGGGACAGGGACAGGCTACACCTTC.

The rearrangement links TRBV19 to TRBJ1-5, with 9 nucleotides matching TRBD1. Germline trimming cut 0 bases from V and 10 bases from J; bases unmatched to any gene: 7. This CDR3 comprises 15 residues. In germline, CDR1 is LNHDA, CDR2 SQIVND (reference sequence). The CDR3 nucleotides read TGTGCCAGTAGTATAGACAACAGGGGGCAAGGACCCCAGCATTTT. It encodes CASSIDNRGQGPQHF.

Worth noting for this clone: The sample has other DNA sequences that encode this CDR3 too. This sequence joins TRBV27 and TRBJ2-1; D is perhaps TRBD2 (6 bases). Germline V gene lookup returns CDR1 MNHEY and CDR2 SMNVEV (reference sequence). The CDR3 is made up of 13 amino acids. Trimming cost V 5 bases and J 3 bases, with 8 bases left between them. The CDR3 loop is CASSPGLYNEQFF. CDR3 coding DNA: TGTGCCAGCAGTCCGGGACTCTACAATGAGCAGTTCTTC.

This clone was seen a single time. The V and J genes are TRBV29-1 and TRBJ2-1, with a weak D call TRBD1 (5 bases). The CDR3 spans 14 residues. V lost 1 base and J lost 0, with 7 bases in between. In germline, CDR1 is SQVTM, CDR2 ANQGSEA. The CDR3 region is CSVEVRGSYNEQFF. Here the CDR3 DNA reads TGCAGCGTTGAAGTTAGGGGCTCCTACAATGAGCAGTTCTTC.

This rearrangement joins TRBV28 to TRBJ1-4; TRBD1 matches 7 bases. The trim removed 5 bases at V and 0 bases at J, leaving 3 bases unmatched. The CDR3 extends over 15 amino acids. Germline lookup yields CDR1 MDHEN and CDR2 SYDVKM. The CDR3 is CASSRTGATNEKLFF. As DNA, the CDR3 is TGTGCCAGCAGTAGAACAGGGGCAACTAATGAAAAACTGTTTTTT.

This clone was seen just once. This CDR3 is CASSQDHGSYGYTF. For the CDR3, the DNA is TGTGCCAGCAGCCAAGATCACGGGAGCTATGGCTACACCTTC. The chain uses TRBV14 and TRBJ1-2; D is unclear. Germline V gene lookup returns CDR1 SGHDN and CDR2 FVKESK. The CDR3 sequence is 14 residues long. Trimming removed 0 bases from V and 4 bases from J, with 9 bases in between.

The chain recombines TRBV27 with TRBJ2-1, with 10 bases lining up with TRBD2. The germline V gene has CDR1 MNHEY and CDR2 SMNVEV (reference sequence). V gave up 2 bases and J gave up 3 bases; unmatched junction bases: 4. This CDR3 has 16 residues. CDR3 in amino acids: CASSLLTSGDYNEQFF. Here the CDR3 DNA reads TGTGCCAGCAGTTTACTAACTAGCGGGGACTACAATGAGCAGTTCTTC.